This is a list of T cell receptor beta chains from one sample in a study of blood T cell repertoires in COVID-19. Method: immunoSEQ multiplex PCR; TCRdb's copy keeps in-frame clones and lacks some. Seen here are about 170,000 clones, about 88% observed once, and the top ten hold under 0.7%. Sequenced input: peripheral blood. Receptors originate from a man aged 55 to 70 with COVID-19, enrolled during active disease. Each CDR3 is given with its conserved first and last residue. D genes are given only for firm matches. The listing skips clone size in some rows; elsewhere it reads once, few, many or a size class.

TRBV7-9	TRBJ2-3	.	.	CASSLALALVSDTQYF	TGTGCCAGCAGCTTAGCACTAGCTCTCGTTTCAGATACGCAGTATTTT
TRBV6-7	TRBJ1-1	TRBD1	.	CASNRDREYYTEAFF	TGTGCCAGCAACCGGGACAGGGAGTATTACACTGAAGCTTTCTTT
TRBV28	TRBJ1-5	TRBD1	.	CASRGQGESSQPQHF	TGTGCCAGCAGGGGACAGGGTGAATCATCTCAGCCCCAGCATTTT
TRBV27	TRBJ2-1	TRBD1	once	CASSDRGVGVNEQFF	TGTGCCAGCAGTGACAGGGGAGTGGGTGTAAATGAGCAGTTCTTC
TRBV7-9	TRBJ1-1	.	.	CASSLYEGLNTEAFF	TGTGCCAGCAGCTTATACGAGGGATTGAACACTGAAGCTTTCTTT
TRBV7-9	TRBJ1-3	.	.	CASSPDSGVTGNTIYF	TGTGCCAGCAGCCCCGACTCGGGGGTTACTGGAAACACCATATATTTT
TRBV19	TRBJ1-4	.	once	CASSMGAGSEKLFF	TGTGCCAGTAGTATGGGGGCAGGCTCGGAAAAACTGTTTTTT
TRBV6-5	TRBJ2-1	.	.	CASSLNRGDEQFF	TGTGCCAGCAGTCTGAACCGGGGAGATGAGCAGTTCTTC
TRBV11-2	TRBJ2-7	.	.	CASSRGYEQYF	TGTGCCAGCAGCCGGGGCTACGAGCAGTACTTC
TRBV6-5	TRBJ1-2	.	.	CASRQTLTVGYGYTF	TGTGCCAGCAGACAGACGTTAACAGTGGGCTATGGCTACACCTTC
TRBV2	TRBJ1-2	TRBD1	.	CASSALRTGGVDGYTF	TGTGCCAGCAGTGCGCTACGGACAGGGGGCGTGGATGGCTACACCTTC
TRBV6-2/TRBV6-3	TRBJ2-4	.	.	CASSYTQGIQYF	TGTGCCAGCAGTTACACACAGGGTATTCAGTACTTC
TRBV21-1	TRBJ2-7	.	.	CASNLAYEQYF	TGTGCCAGCAATCTAGCTTACGAGCAGTACTTC
TRBV14	TRBJ2-5	.	.	CASSQGAFKTQYF	TGTGCCAGCAGCCAAGGGGCTTTTAAGACCCAGTACTTC
TRBV5-1	TRBJ2-3	TRBD2	.	CASHSLGLADSTDTQYF	TGCGCCAGCCACTCCTTAGGACTAGCGGATAGCACAGATACGCAGTATTTT
TRBV28	TRBJ2-7	TRBD1	.	CASSPGQVSYEQYF	TGTGCCAGCAGTCCCGGACAGGTTTCCTACGAGCAGTACTTC
TRBV24-1	TRBJ1-1	.	.	CATSDPRGTEAFF	TGTGCCACCAGTGATCCCCGGGGCACTGAAGCTTTCTTT
TRBV19	TRBJ2-4	.	.	CASSIGGAAKNIQYF	TGTGCCAGTAGTATCGGAGGGGCGGCCAAAAACATTCAGTACTTC
TRBV10-3	TRBJ1-5	.	once	CAISDGLVNQPQHF	TGTGCCATCAGTGACGGACTGGTTAATCAGCCCCAGCATTTT
TRBV28	TRBJ2-5	TRBD2	.	CASSSMGLAGGPKDGKTQYF	TGTGCCAGCAGTTCGATGGGACTAGCGGGGGGGCCTAAGGACGGTAAGACCCAGTACTTC
TRBV7-2	TRBJ1-2	.	.	CASSLGHRDYGYTF	TGTGCCAGCAGCTTAGGTCACAGGGACTATGGCTACACCTTC
TRBV7-2	TRBJ2-5	TRBD1	.	CASSRWTGKETQYF	TGTGCCAGCAGCAGGTGGACAGGGAAAGAGACCCAGTACTTC
TRBV7-2	TRBJ2-3	TRBD2	.	CASSSSSGGGTDTQYF	TGTGCCAGCAGCTCGTCTAGCGGGGGGGGTACAGATACGCAGTATTTT
TRBV4-1	TRBJ2-5	TRBD1	.	CASSQVRDRAQETQYF	TGCGCCAGCAGCCAAGTGAGGGACAGGGCCCAAGAGACCCAGTACTTC
TRBV9	TRBJ2-1	.	.	CASSVVSGAYNEQFF	TGTGCCAGCAGCGTAGTCAGCGGAGCATACAATGAGCAGTTCTTC
TRBV11-2	TRBJ2-2	.	.	CASKKDIPGELFF	TGTGCCAGCAAAAAGGACATTCCCGGGGAGCTGTTTTTT
TRBV11-2	TRBJ2-1	TRBD1	.	CASSPRTGRISYNEQFF	TGTGCCAGCAGCCCGCGGACAGGTCGTATCTCCTACAATGAGCAGTTCTTC
TRBV4-2	TRBJ2-1	.	.	CASSQDLRGGWNEQFF	TGTGCCAGCAGCCAAGATCTTAGGGGGGGCTGGAATGAGCAGTTCTTC
TRBV15	TRBJ1-1	.	.	CATSIRTASGTFF	TGTGCCACCAGCATCAGGACAGCCTCTGGTACTTTCTTT